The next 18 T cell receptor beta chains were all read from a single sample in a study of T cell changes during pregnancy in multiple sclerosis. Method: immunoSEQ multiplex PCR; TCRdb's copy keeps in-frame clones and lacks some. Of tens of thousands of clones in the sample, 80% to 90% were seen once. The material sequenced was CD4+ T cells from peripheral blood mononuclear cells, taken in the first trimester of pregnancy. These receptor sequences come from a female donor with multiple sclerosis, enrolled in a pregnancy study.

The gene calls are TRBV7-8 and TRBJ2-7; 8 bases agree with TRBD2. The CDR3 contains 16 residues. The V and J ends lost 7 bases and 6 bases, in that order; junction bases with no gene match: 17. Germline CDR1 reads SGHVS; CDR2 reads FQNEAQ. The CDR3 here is CASKGGSGTVEGEQYF. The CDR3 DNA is TGTGCCAGCAAGGGGGGTAGCGGGACCGTAGAGGGCGAGCAGTACTTC.

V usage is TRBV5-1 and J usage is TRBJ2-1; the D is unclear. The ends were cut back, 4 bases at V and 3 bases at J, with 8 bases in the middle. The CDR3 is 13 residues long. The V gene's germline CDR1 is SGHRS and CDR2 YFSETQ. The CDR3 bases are TGCGCCAGCAGCGTGTACAGCTACAATGAGCAGTTCTTC. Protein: CASSVYSYNEQFF. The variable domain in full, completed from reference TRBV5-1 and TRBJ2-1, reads KAGVTQTPRYLIKTRGQQVTLSCSPISGHRSVSWYQQTPGQGLQFLFEYFSETQRNKGNFPGRFSGRQFSNSRSEMNVSTLELGDSALYLCASSVYSYNEQFFGPGTRLTVL.

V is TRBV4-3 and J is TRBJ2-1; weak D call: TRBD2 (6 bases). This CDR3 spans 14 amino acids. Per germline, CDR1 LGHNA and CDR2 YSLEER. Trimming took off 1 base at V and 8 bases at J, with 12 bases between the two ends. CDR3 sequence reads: CASSQGLVNDEQFF. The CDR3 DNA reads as TGCGCCAGCAGCCAAGGACTAGTCAACGATGAGCAGTTCTTC.

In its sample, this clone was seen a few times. CDR3 bases: TGTGCCAGCAGCCCTAACGGGGAGACCCAGTACTTC. Protein: CASSPNGETQYF. V is TRBV11-3 and J is TRBJ2-5, with D unclear. The germline V gene encodes CDR1 SGHNT and CDR2 YENEEA. Between the trimmed V and J ends, which lost 5 bases and 5 bases, there was a span of 9 bases. CDR3 size: 12 residues.

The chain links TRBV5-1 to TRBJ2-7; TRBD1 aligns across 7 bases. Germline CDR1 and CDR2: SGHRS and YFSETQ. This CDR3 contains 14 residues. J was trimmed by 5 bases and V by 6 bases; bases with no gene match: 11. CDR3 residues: CASTRQGPSDEQYF. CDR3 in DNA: TGCGCCAGCACTCGACAGGGCCCTAGTGACGAGCAGTACTTC.

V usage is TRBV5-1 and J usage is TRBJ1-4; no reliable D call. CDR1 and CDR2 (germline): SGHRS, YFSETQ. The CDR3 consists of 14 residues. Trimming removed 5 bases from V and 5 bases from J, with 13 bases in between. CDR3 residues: CASRVGRSNEKLFF. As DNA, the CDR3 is TGCGCCAGCAGAGTTGGCAGGTCCAATGAAAAACTGTTTTTT.

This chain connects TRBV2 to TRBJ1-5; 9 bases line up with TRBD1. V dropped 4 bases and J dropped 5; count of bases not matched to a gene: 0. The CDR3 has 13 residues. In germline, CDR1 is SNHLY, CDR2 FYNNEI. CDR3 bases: TGTGCCAGCAGTGGGACAGGGGATCAGCCCCAGCATTTT. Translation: CASSGTGDQPQHF. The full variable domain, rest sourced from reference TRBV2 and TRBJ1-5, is EPEVTQTPSHQVTQMGQEVILRCVPISNHLYFYWYRQILGQKVEFLVSFYNNEISEKSEIFDDQFSVERPDGSNFTLKIRSTKLEDSAMYFCASSGTGDQPQHFGDGTRLSIL.

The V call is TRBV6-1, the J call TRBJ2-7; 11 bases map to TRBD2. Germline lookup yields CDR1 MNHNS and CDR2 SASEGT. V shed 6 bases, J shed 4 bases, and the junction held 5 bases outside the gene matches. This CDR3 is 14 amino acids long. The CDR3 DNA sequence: TGTGCCAGCAGACTAGCGGGGGAGAGGTACGAGCAGTACTTC. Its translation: CASRLAGERYEQYF.

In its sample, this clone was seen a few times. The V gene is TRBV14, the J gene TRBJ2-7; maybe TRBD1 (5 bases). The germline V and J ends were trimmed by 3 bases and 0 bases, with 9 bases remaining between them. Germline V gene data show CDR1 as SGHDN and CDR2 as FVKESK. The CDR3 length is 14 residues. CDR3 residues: CASSQTRDSYEQYF. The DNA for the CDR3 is TGTGCCAGCAGCCAGACCAGGGACTCCTACGAGCAGTACTTC.

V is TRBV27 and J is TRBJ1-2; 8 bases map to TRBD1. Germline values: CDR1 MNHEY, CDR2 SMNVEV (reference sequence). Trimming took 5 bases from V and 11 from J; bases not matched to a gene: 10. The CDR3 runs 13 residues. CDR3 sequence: CASSPEGTGPYTF. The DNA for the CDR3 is TGTGCCAGCAGTCCCGAAGGGACAGGACCTTACACCTTC.

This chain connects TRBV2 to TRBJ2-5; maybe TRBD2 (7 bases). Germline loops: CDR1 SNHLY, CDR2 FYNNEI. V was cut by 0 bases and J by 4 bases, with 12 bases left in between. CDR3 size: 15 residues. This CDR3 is CASSEAGASGETQYF. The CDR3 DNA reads TGTGCCAGCAGTGAAGCGGGGGCTAGCGGAGAGACCCAGTACTTC.

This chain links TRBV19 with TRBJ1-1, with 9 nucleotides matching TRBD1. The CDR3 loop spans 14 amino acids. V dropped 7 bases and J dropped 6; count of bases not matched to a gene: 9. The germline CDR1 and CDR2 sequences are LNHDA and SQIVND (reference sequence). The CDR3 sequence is CASTITGGRAEAFF. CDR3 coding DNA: TGTGCCAGTACCATAACAGGGGGCCGGGCTGAAGCTTTCTTT.

The CDR3 bases are TGTGCCAGCAGCACGATAGATTCACCCCTCCACTTT. Protein product: CASSTIDSPLHF. The rearrangement joins TRBV11-3 to TRBJ1-6; no definite D call. The germline CDR1 and CDR2 sequences are SGHNT and YENEEA. This CDR3 region has 12 residues. Trimming took off 5 bases at V and 8 bases at J, with 7 bases between the two ends.

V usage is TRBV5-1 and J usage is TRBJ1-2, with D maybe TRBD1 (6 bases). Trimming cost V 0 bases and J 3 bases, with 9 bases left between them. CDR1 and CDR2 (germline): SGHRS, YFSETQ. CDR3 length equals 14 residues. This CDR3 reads CASSLAGVDYGYTF. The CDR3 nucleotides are TGCGCCAGCAGCTTGGCAGGGGTTGACTATGGCTACACCTTC.

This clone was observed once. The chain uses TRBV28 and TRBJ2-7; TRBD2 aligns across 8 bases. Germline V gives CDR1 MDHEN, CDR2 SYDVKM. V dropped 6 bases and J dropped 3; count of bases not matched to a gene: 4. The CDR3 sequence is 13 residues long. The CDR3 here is CASRPSGSYEQYF. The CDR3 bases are TGTGCCAGCAGGCCCAGCGGGAGCTACGAGCAGTACTTC.

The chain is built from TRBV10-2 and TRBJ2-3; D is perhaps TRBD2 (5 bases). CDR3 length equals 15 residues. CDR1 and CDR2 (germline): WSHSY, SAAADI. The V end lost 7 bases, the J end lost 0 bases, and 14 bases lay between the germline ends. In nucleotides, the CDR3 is TGCGCCAGCAAAAAACGGGGAGAGAGCACAGATACGCAGTATTTT. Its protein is CASKKRGESTDTQYF.

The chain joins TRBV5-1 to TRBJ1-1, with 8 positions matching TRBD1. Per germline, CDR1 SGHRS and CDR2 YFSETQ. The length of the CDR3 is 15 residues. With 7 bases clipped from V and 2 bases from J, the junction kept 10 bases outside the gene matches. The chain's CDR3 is CASASGGADNTEAFF. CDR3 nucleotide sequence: TGCGCCAGCGCCTCAGGGGGCGCTGACAACACTGAAGCTTTCTTT.

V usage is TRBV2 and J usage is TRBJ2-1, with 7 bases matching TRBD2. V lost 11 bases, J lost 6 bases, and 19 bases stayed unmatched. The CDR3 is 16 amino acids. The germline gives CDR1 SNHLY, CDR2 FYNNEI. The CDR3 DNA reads TGTGCCTCATCCGCAGTGCGGGGGTCTCCGGCCAATGAGCAGTTCTTC. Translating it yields CASSAVRGSPANEQFF.